Shown below are 18 T cell receptor beta chains from a single sample sequenced in a study of graft-versus-host responses after intestinal transplantation. These receptors' targets are unknown. Sequencing used immunoSEQ multiplex PCR; TCRdb keeps in-frame clones, though not all of them. This table holds about 86,000 clones, less than 90% found once. The sequences come from unstimulated CD4+ T cells sorted from spleen or lymph node cells, collected before transplant. The source of these receptors is a human donor who was the organ donor for an intestinal transplant.

V is TRBV6-1 and J is TRBJ2-3; tentatively, D is TRBD2 (5 bases). Deletions cut 5 bases from V and 0 bases from J, with 12 bases between. Germline CDR1 is MNHNS and CDR2 is SASEGT. The CDR3 length is 15 residues. The CDR3 bases are TGTGCCAGCAGTCTCATAGCGTCTAGCACAGATACGCAGTATTTT. Its translation is CASSLIASSTDTQYF.

The V and J genes are TRBV7-9 and TRBJ1-4, with D possibly TRBD1 on 6 matching bases. Germline assignment: CDR1 SEHNR and CDR2 FQNEAQ (reference sequence). The CDR3 is made up of 15 amino acids. V shed 2 bases and J shed 8 bases, with 15 bases lying between them. The CDR3, as DNA: TGTGCCAGCAGCTTAAACAGGGCAGTCCCCGAAAAACTGTTTTTT. Its protein is CASSLNRAVPEKLFF.

The chain employs TRBV28 and TRBJ1-5; D is possibly TRBD1 (5 bases). CDR3 length: 14 residues. Trimming removed 6 bases at V and 1 base at J, with 10 bases between. Germline values: CDR1 MDHEN, CDR2 SYDVKM. In nucleotides, the CDR3 is TGTGCCAGCAGCCCTGGGGGGAGCAATCAGCCCCAGCATTTT. The encoded protein is CASSPGGSNQPQHF.

This clone was detected once. The rearrangement uses TRBV28 and TRBJ1-1, with 7 bases matching TRBD1. The V gene end was trimmed by 7 bases and the J gene end by 5 bases; junction bases not matched to a gene: 7. Germline loops: CDR1 MDHEN, CDR2 SYDVKM. This CDR3 spans 13 amino acids. The CDR3 is CASNRQGPTEAFF. CDR3 bases: TGTGCCAGCAATCGACAGGGTCCAACTGAAGCTTTCTTT.

The chain carries TRBV19 and TRBJ2-1; 7 bases line up with TRBD1. Germline trimming cut 6 bases from V and 5 bases from J; bases unmatched to any gene: 7. Per germline, CDR1 LNHDA and CDR2 SQIVND (reference sequence). The CDR3 contains 14 residues. In DNA, the CDR3 is TGTGCCAGTAGGCCCGGGACAGATAACAATGAGCAGTTCTTC. It is translated as CASRPGTDNNEQFF.

The chain has TRBV12-5 and TRBJ2-3; tentative D call: TRBD2 (6 bases). Germline assignment: CDR1 LGHNT and CDR2 FRNRAP. Trimming took off 5 bases at V and 6 bases at J, with 12 bases between the two ends. CDR3 length: 13 amino acids. CDR3 DNA sequence: TGTGCTAGTGGTCCCGGGACTTCTGATACGCAGTATTTT. Its translation: CASGPGTSDTQYF.

V usage is TRBV6-6 and J usage is TRBJ1-6; D may be TRBD1 (6 bases). Germline CDR1 reads MNHNY; CDR2 reads SVGAGI (reference sequence). V lost 7 bases, J lost 4 bases, and 14 bases lay in between. CDR3 length equals 15 residues. CDR3 in DNA: TGTGCCAGCACCCAGGGGCAGCATTATAATTCACCCCTCCACTTT. Residues: CASTQGQHYNSPLHF.

V is TRBV5-1 and J is TRBJ2-5; D not certain. The V gene's germline CDR1 is SGHRS and CDR2 YFSETQ. V lost 4 bases and J lost 5, with 12 bases in between. The CDR3 has 13 amino acids. CDR3 region: CASSRQRGETQYF. DNA for the CDR3: TGCGCCAGCAGCCGTCAACGCGGCGAGACCCAGTACTTC.

V gene TRBV5-1 combines with J gene TRBJ1-5; 7 nucleotides align to TRBD1. The V gene end was trimmed by 4 bases and the J gene end by 6 bases; junction bases not matched to a gene: 7. The CDR3 runs 14 residues. CDR1 and CDR2 (germline): SGHRS, YFSETQ. For the CDR3, the DNA is TGCGCCAGCAGCCCTGGACAGGATGGTCAGCCCCAGCATTTT. Encoded protein: CASSPGQDGQPQHF.

V gene TRBV19 combines with J gene TRBJ1-5; 10 bases match TRBD1. CDR1 is LNHDA and CDR2 is SQIVND in the germline V gene (reference sequence). The trim removed 6 bases at V and 2 bases at J, leaving 4 bases unmatched. The CDR3 totals 15 residues. Here the CDR3 reads CASRFGTGGNQPQHF. The CDR3 DNA is TGTGCCAGTAGGTTCGGGACAGGGGGCAATCAGCCCCAGCATTTT.

This sequence joins TRBV5-1 and TRBJ2-5; 14 bases are a match to TRBD2. This CDR3 comprises 16 residues. V dropped 4 bases and J dropped 4; count of bases not matched to a gene: 6. Germline-derived CDR1 and CDR2 are SGHRS and YFSETQ. The CDR3 DNA reads TGCGCCAGCAGCCCGCCGGGACTAGCGGGGGTAGAGACCCAGTACTTC. Its translation: CASSPPGLAGVETQYF.

The rearrangement uses TRBV21-1 and TRBJ2-7; the table calls TRBD2, which could not be checked here. TRBV21-1 is reported as a pseudogene. The CDR3 length is 17 residues. CDR3 sequence: CASSAGLAGDLPYEQYF. CDR3 DNA sequence: TGTGCCAGCAGCGCGGGACTAGCGGGAGATTTGCCCTACGAGCAGTACTTC.

This clone has a handful of counts. The rearrangement joins TRBV29-1 to TRBJ2-1, with D perhaps TRBD2 (5 bases). Germline values: CDR1 SQVTM, CDR2 ANQGSEA. The germline V and J ends were trimmed by 7 bases and 9 bases, with 13 bases remaining between them. The CDR3 runs 11 residues. The DNA of the CDR3 is TGCAGCGCTTCGGACCGGGGTGAGCAGTTCTTC. Translation: CSASDRGEQFF.

The chain joins TRBV9 to TRBJ2-1; D might be TRBD2 (5 bases). V lost 0 bases and J 9 bases, leaving 22 bases between the germline ends. The CDR3 sequence is 17 residues long. Germline V CDR1 and CDR2: SGDLS, YYNGEE. The DNA for the CDR3 is TGTGCCAGCAGCGTAGGGTCGATAGGAGGCTTGTATGGTGAGCAGTTCTTC. It is translated as CASSVGSIGGLYGEQFF.

The chain recombines TRBV5-1 with TRBJ1-5, with unresolved D. With 0 bases removed from V and 4 bases from J, the gap between germline ends came to 8 bases. Germline loops: CDR1 SGHRS, CDR2 YFSETQ. The CDR3 contains 14 residues. Here the CDR3 DNA reads TGCGCCAGCAGCTTGGACGCGGGTAATCAGCCCCAGCATTTT. Translating gives CASSLDAGNQPQHF.

The table lists this clone with a few counts. The genes are TRBV6-5 and TRBJ1-1; TRBD1 matches at 8 bases. Germline V gene lookup returns CDR1 MNHEY and CDR2 SVGAGI. V shed 3 bases, J shed 13 bases, and the junction held 10 bases outside the gene matches. The length of the CDR3 is 13 residues. The CDR3 nucleotides read TGTGCCAGCAGTTATCCCGGGACAGGTACCTTTTTCTTT. Translation gives CASSYPGTGTFFF.

The rearrangement uses TRBV7-2 and TRBJ1-2; D gene unclear. This CDR3 region has 15 residues. Germline CDR1 and CDR2: SGHTA and FQGNSA. Deletions cut 4 bases from V and 2 bases from J, with 14 bases between. The DNA for the CDR3 is TGTGCCAGCAGCTCCCGGGTCCCCCAGAACTATGGCTACACCTTC. Translated, it gives CASSSRVPQNYGYTF.

The chain uses TRBV9 and TRBJ2-3; D remains unclear. Trimming left V 2 bases short and J 0 bases short, with 4 bases between. The CDR3 has 13 residues. Germline CDR1 and CDR2: SGDLS and YYNGEE. The CDR3 sequence is CASSVTSTDTQYF. Here the CDR3 DNA reads TGTGCCAGCAGCGTGACTAGCACAGATACGCAGTATTTT.